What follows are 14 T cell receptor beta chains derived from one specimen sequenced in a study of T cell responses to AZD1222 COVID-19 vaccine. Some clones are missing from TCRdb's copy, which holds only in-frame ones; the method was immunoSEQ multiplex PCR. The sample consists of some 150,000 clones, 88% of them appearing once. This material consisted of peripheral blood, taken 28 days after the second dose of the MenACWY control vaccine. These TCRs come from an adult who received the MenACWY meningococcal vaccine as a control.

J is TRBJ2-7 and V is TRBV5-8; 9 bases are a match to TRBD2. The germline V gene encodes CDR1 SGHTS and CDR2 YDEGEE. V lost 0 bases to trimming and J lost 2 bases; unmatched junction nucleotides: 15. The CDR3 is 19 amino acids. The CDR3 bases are TGTGCCAGCAGCTTGGCCGGGAGCGGGGGGACGCCGTATACCTACGAGCAGTACTTC. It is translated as CASSLAGSGGTPYTYEQYF.

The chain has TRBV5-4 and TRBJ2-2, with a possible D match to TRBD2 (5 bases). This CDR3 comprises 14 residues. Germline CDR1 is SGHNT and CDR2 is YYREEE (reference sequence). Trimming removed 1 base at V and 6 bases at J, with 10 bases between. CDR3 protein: CASSLSGGSGELFF. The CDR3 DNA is TGTGCCAGCAGCTTGTCCGGCGGGTCCGGGGAGCTGTTTTTT. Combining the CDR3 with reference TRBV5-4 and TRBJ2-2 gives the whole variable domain ETGVTQSPTHLIKTRGQQVTLRCSSQSGHNTVSWYQQALGQGPQFIFQYYREEENGRGNFPPRFSGLQFPNYSSELNVNALELDDSALYLCASSLSGGSGELFFGEGSRLTVL.

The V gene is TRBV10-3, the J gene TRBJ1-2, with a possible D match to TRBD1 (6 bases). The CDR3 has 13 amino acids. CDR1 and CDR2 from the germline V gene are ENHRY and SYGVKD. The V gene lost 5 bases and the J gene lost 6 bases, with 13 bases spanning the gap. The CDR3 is CAISQQGTDGYTF. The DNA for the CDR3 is TGTGCCATCAGTCAACAGGGTACTGATGGCTACACCTTC.

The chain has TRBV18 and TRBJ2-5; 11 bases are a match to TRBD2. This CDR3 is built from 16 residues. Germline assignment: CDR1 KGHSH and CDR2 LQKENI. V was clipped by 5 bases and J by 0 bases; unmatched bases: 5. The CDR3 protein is CASSKLAGADQETQYF. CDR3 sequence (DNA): TGTGCCAGCTCAAAACTAGCGGGGGCCGACCAAGAGACCCAGTACTTC.

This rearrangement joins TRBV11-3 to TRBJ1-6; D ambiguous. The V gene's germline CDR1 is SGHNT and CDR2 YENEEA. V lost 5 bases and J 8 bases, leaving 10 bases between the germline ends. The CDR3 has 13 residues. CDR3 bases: TGTGCCAGCAGCACTCTAACGGATTCACCCCTCCACTTT. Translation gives CASSTLTDSPLHF.

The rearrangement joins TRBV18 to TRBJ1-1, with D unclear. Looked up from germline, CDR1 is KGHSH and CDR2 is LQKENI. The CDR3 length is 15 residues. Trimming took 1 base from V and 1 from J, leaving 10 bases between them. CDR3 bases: TGTGCCAGCTCACCACGAAGGGAAGAGAACACTGAAGCTTTCTTT. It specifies CASSPRREENTEAFF.

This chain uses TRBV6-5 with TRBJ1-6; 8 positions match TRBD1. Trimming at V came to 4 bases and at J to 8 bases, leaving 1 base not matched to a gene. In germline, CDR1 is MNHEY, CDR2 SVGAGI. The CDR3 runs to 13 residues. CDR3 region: CASSSDRDSPLHF. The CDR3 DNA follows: TGTGCCAGCAGTTCGGACAGGGATTCACCCCTCCACTTT.

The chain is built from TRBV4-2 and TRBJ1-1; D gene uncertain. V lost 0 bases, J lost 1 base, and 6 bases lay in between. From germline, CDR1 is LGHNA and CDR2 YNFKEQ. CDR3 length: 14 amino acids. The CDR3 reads CASSQDWGNTEAFF. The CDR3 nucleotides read TGTGCCAGCAGCCAAGATTGGGGGAACACTGAAGCTTTCTTT.

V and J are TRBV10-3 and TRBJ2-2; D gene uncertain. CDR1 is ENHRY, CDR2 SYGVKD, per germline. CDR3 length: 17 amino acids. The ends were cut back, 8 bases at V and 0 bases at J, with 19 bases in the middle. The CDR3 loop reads CAIGEWSTFSNTGELFF. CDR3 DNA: TGTGCCATCGGGGAATGGTCGACATTTTCGAACACCGGGGAGCTGTTTTTT.

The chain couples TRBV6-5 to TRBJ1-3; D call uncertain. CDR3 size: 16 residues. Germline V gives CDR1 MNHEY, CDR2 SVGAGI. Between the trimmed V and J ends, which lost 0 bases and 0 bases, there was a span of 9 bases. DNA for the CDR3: TGTGCCAGCAGTTACTCGGCAGGCCACTCTGGAAACACCATATATTTT. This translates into CASSYSAGHSGNTIYF.

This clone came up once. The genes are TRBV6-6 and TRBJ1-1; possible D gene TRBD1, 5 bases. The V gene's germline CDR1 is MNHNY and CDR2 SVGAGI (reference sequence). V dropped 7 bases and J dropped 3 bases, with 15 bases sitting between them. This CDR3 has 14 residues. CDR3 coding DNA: TGTGCCAGCAAGGGGAGGGATCCGCACACTGAAGCTTTCTTT. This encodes CASKGRDPHTEAFF.

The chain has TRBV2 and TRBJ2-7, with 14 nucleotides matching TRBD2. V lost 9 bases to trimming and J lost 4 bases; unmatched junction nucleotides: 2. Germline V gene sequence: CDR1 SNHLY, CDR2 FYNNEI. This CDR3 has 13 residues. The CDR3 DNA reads TGTGCCAGTTGGACTAGCGGGAGGTACGAGCAGTACTTC. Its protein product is CASWTSGRYEQYF. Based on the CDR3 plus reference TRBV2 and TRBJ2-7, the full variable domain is EPEVTQTPSHQVTQMGQEVILRCVPISNHLYFYWYRQILGQKVEFLVSFYNNEISEKSEIFDDQFSVERPDGSNFTLKIRSTKLEDSAMYFCASWTSGRYEQYFGPGTRLTVT.

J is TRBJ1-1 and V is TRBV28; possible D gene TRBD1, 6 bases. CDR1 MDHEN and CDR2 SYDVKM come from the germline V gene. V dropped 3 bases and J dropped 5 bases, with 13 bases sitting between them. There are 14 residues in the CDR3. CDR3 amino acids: CASSFAGARTEAFF. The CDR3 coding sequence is TGTGCCAGCAGTTTTGCGGGGGCGAGGACTGAAGCTTTCTTT.

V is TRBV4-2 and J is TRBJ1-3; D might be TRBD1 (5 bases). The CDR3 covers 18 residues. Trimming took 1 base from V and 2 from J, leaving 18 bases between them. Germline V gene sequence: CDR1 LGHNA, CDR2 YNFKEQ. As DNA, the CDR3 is TGTGCCAGCAGCCAAGTTTCGCTGATGGGGGGTGCTGGAAACACCATATATTTT. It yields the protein CASSQVSLMGGAGNTIYF.